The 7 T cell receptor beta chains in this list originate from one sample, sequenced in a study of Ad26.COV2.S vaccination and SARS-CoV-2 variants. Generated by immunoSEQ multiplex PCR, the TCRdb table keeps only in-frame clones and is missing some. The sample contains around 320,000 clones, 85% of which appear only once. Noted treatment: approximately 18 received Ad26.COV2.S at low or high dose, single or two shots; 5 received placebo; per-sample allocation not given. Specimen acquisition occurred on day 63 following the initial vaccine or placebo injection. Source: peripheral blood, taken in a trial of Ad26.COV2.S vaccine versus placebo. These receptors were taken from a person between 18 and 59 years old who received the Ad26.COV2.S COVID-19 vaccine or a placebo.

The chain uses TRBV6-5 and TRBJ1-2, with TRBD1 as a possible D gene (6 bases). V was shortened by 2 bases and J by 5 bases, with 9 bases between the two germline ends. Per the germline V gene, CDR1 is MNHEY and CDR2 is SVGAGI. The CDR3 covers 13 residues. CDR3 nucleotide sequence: TGTGCCAGCAGTTACGCACAGGGTTATGGCTACACCTTC. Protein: CASSYAQGYGYTF.

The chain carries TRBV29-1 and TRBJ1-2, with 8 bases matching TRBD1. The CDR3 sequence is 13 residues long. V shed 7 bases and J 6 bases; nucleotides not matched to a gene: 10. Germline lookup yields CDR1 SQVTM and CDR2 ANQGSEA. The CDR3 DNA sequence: TGCAGCGATAAGACAGGGGAAGTTCATGGCTACACCTTC. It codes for CSDKTGEVHGYTF.

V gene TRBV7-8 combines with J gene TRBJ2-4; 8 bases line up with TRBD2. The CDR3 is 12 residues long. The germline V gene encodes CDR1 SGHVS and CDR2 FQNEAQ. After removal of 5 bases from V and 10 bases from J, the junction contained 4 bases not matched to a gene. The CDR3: CASSRRGEIQYF. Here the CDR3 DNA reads TGTGCCAGCAGCCGGCGGGGGGAGATTCAGTACTTC.

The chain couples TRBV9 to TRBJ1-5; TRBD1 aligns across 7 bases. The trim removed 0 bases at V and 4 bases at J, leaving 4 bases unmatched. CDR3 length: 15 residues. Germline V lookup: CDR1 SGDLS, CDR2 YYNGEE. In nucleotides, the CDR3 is TGTGCCAGCAGCGTAGCGGGACAGACTAATCAGCCCCAGCATTTT. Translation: CASSVAGQTNQPQHF.

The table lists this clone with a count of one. CDR3 in amino acids: CASSMTGGGTEAFF. As DNA, the CDR3 is TGCGCCAGCAGCATGACAGGGGGTGGCACTGAAGCTTTCTTT. The chain couples TRBV5-1 to TRBJ1-1, with 9 bases that match TRBD1. Germline CDR1 SGHRS, CDR2 YFSETQ. Trimming removed 4 bases from V and 4 bases from J; junction bases left unmatched: 5. The CDR3 totals 14 residues.

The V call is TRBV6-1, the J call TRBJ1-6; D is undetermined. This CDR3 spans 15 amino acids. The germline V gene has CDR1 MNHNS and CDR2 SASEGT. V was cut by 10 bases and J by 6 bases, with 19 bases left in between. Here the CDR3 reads CATRPVLGFNSPLHF. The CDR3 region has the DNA TGTGCCACCCGGCCAGTCCTAGGGTTTAATTCACCCCTCCACTTT.

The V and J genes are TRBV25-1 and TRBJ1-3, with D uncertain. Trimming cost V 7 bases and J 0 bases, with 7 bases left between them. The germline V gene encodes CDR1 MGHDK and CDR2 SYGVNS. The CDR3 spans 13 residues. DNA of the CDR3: TGTGCCAGCATCAACTACTCTGGAAACACCATATATTTT. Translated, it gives CASINYSGNTIYF.